The entry below describes one T cell receptor beta chain. The antigen is unknown. The authors ran a second PCR of roughly 6 to 12 cycles using a sample-barcoded 5' primer and a J-beta primer mix. TCRdb redid the calling of the 5' RACE reads with MiXCR, one entry per CDR3 protein. The table lists roughly 730,000 distinct CDR3 sequences, roughly three fifths of them singletons. This record comes from a study of blood T cells in healthy people across ages. Regarding the study as a whole: It was held that diversity estimates obtained from one million T cells represented underestimates. Because donor CMV status was unknown, expanded clonotype changes were possibly confounded.

Source material: blood. This receptor was taken from a man aged 35 to 55 in good health.

CDR3 DNA sequence: TGCAGCGTTGGGCGGGGTATCCATGAGCAGTTCTTC. As protein: CSVGRGIHEQFF. This sequence joins TRBV29-1 and TRBJ2-1, with TRBD2 as a possible D gene (6 bases). Trimming stripped 4 bases from V and 8 bases from J, with 12 bases between. Per the germline V gene, CDR1 is SQVTM and CDR2 is ANQGSEA. This CDR3 is built from 12 residues.